The clone carrying this T cell receptor (beta chain) was observed at least ten times. The antigen is not known. These data come from a study of T cells after yellow fever vaccination. Findings of the study overall: The study re-detected most primary-vaccination clones after the booster (96% CD4, almost 90% CD8).

Each CDR3 protein gets one entry after TCRdb re-called the 5' RACE reads with MiXCR. The data show about 240,000 distinct CDR3 sequences, 6.9% seen once. The CDR3 loop spans 16 amino acids. Germline V gives CDR1 MNHNS, CDR2 SASEGT. The J segment lost 4 bases and the V segment lost 4 bases, leaving 7 bases of the junction unmatched. The chain uses TRBV6-1 and TRBJ2-7; TRBD2 matches at 13 bases. The sample in question was CD4+ T cells sorted from PBMCs, obtained 15 days after the yellow fever booster vaccination. The clonotype originates from a young man who received the YFV17D yellow fever vaccine. The CDR3 region has the DNA TGTGCCAGCAGTGGAGGACTAGCGGGAGTAAATTACGAGCAGTACTTC. It specifies CASSGGLAGVNYEQYF.